These T cell receptor beta chains were read from a single sample in a study of identical twins. From the 5' RACE reads, TCRdb called clonotypes with MiXCR, one entry per CDR3 protein. The table shows nearly 900,000 distinct CDR3 sequences, with roughly an eighth occurring only once. These data are also associated with another study on yellow fever vaccine responses in identical twins.

Sequenced material: PBMCs. The origin of the receptors is a woman between 18 and 29 years old in good health. CDR3s include the opening cysteine and the closing phenylalanine or tryptophan. D genes are given only for firm matches.

D gene: NA
V gene: TRBV12-3/TRBV12-4
CDR3 protein: CASSLEVPRRVYSNQPQHF

D gene: NA
V gene: TRBV5-1
CDR3 protein: CASSLPKNTGELFF

D gene: TRBD1
V gene: TRBV7-9
CDR3 protein: CASSSPPGGEQYF

D gene: TRBD2
V gene: TRBV5-1
CDR3 protein: CASSLDLTSGGEDTQYF

D gene: NA
V gene: TRBV12-3/TRBV12-4
CDR3 protein: CASSLSGGRTDTQYF

D gene: NA
V gene: TRBV25-1
CDR3 protein: CASSRLQTGPGYF

D gene: TRBD2
V gene: TRBV3-1
CDR3 protein: CASSQATSGIGRNTQYF

D gene: NA
V gene: TRBV11-2
CDR3 protein: CASSLEVISSTDTQYF

D gene: NA
V gene: TRBV27
CDR3 protein: CASSPRGPNNEQFF

D gene: TRBD1
V gene: TRBV6-1
CDR3 protein: CASRMSGGSNQPQHF

D gene: NA
V gene: TRBV9
CDR3 protein: CASSVVGGELFF

D gene: NA
V gene: TRBV10-1
CDR3 protein: CASSGTASTDTQYF

D gene: NA
V gene: TRBV2
CDR3 protein: CAHSEGPFANTGELFF

D gene: NA
V gene: TRBV7-9
CDR3 protein: CASSRELNEQFF

D gene: NA
V gene: TRBV5-1
CDR3 protein: CASSFGDTLYYEQYF

D gene: NA
V gene: TRBV14
CDR3 protein: CASSLIGQKEETQYF

D gene: NA
V gene: TRBV2
CDR3 protein: CAGRTDFNSPLHF

D gene: NA
V gene: TRBV2
CDR3 protein: CASSEALGSGPTGELFF

D gene: NA
V gene: TRBV12-3/TRBV12-4
CDR3 protein: CASSNDYSNQPQHF

D gene: TRBD2
V gene: TRBV7-6
CDR3 protein: CASSPIRGRAPSRQFF

D gene: TRBD2
V gene: TRBV10-3
CDR3 protein: CAIGTSDTGELFF

D gene: NA
V gene: TRBV12-3/TRBV12-4
CDR3 protein: CASSYHSYEQYF

D gene: NA
V gene: TRBV5-1
CDR3 protein: CASSSEPYNEQFF

D gene: NA
V gene: TRBV7-6
CDR3 protein: CASSLASLSRRPDTQYF

D gene: NA
V gene: TRBV20-1
CDR3 protein: CSATGMNTGELFF

D gene: NA
V gene: TRBV5-1
CDR3 protein: CASSLETTNTGELFF

D gene: NA
V gene: TRBV3-1
CDR3 protein: CASSQGASSRYEQYF